This TCR beta chain was sequenced during a study of T cells expressing NK-cell markers. Germline CDR1 and CDR2: SGHAT and FQNNGV. This CDR3 region has 16 residues. A word on this clonotype: Its antigen is unidentified.

Reprocessing the 5' RACE reads, TCRdb reports a single entry for every CDR3 protein and omits DNA. Across approximately 170,000 distinct CDR3 sequences, the top ten clones capture about 19% of the sample. Whole-study findings and limits: Several of the donors carried dominant NKG2C+ clonotypes that took up roughly 1.0-7.0% of their CD8+ T cells.

This TCR was sampled from a man between 18 and 69 years old in good health. Source material: blood T cells: a sorted CD56 or NKG2C T cell subset, CD4+ or CD8+ T cells, or bulk PBMC T cells (not recorded which). The rearrangement joins TRBV11-2 to TRBJ2-5; TCRdb outputs TRBD2, but without DNA this stays unchecked. CDR3 in amino acids: CASSLGAAAARETQYF. The full variable domain, with the rest looked up from reference TRBV11-2 and TRBJ2-5, is EAGVAQSPRYKIIEKRQSVAFWCNPISGHATLYWYQQILGQGPKLLIQFQNNGVVDDSQLPKDRFSAERLKGVDSTLKIQPAKLEDSAVYLCASSLGAAAARETQYFGPGTRLLVL.